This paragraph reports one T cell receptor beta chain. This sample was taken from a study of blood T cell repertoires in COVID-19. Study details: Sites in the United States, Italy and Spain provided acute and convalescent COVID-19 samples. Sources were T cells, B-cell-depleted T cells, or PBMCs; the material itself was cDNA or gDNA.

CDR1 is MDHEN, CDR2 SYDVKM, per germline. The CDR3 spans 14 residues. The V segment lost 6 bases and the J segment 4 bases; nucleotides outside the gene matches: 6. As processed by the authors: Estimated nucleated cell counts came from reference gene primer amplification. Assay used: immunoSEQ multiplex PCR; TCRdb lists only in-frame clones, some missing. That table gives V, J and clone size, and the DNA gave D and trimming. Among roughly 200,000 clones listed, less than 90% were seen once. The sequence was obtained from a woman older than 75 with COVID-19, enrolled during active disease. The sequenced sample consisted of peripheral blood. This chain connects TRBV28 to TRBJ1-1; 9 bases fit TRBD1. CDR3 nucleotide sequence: TGTGCCAGCAGCTATCTGGACAGGGGCACTGAAGCTTTCTTT. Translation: CASSYLDRGTEAFF.